This T cell receptor (beta chain) came from a study of CD8+CD57+ T cells in acquired aplastic anemia. Broader study findings: Fewer than 30 CD8+ CDR3 sequences were shared between patients and controls.

Regarding this clonotype: The target antigen is unknown. This may arise from a read error, as a much more abundant clone is one base away.

CD8+CD57+ cell expansion had been shown by flow cytometry in patients chosen for sequencing. The cohort consisted entirely of patients having severe acquired aplastic anemia. Genomic DNA, the template, was used for profiling of the TCR beta VDJ and CDR3. TCRdb used MiXCR to reprocess the reads, holding one entry per CDR3 protein. The table lists 95,000 to 150,000 distinct CDR3 sequences, nearly 40% of them singletons. The CDR3 totals 12 residues. Germline V CDR1 and CDR2: SNHLY, FYNNEI. V was clipped by 5 bases and J by 11 bases; unmatched bases: 8. V is TRBV2 and J is TRBJ1-1, with 7 bases aligning to TRBD1. The source is a human donor with aplastic anemia. The sample consisted of sorted CD4+, CD8+, or CD8+CD57+ T cells (not recorded which) from PBMCs. The CDR3 DNA follows: TGTGCCAGCAGTTTACAAGGCAGGGGGGCTTTCTTT. It is translated as CASSLQGRGAFF.